The clone carrying this T cell receptor beta chain was counted between two and nine times. With 8 bases removed from V and 0 bases from J, the gap between germline ends came to 17 bases. Per germline, CDR1 MNHEY and CDR2 SMNVEV (reference sequence). This CDR3 is 15 amino acids long. This record comes from a study of regulatory T cells in long-lasting Graves disease. Specified time point: newly diagnosed GD, antithyroid drugs for less than 3 months. Construction of the TCR library relied on RNA isolated from PBMCs. Researchers made TCR beta libraries by using iRepertoire HTBI primers and running Arm-PCR on CDR3 regions. MiXCR, applied by TCRdb to the multiplex PCR reads, yields one record per CDR3 protein. The sample includes roughly 400,000 distinct CDR3 sequences, about 16% seen only once; the top ten take less than 30%. This sample was shared with a second study, whose subject was T cells in Graves' hyperthyroidism and ophthalmopathy.

The TCR originated in a woman aged 18 to 35 with Graves disease. The source material was peripheral blood mononuclear cells (PBMCs), sampled at new diagnosis, from a patient treated with antithyroid drugs. The rearrangement links TRBV27 to TRBJ2-7; D is ambiguous. CDR3 sequence (DNA): TGTGCCAGCCCGAATTCCACAGCTAACTCCTACGAGCAGTACTTC. Translation gives CASPNSTANSYEQYF.